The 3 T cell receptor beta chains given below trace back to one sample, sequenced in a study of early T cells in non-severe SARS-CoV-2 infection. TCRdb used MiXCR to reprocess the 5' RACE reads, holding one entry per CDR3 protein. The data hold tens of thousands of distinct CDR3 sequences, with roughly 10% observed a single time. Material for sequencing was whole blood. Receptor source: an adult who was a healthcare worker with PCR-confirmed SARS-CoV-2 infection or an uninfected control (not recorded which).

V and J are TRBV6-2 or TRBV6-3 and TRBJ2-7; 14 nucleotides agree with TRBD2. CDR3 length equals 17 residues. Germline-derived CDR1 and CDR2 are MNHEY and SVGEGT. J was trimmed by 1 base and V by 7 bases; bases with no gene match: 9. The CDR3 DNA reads TGTGCCAGCATTCTCTCTTGGACTAGCGGGAGGTCCTACGAGCAGTACTTC. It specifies CASILSWTSGRSYEQYF.

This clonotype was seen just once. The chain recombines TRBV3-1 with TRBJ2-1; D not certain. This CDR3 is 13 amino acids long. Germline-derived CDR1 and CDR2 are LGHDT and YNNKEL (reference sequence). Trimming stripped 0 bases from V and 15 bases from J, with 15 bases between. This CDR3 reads CASSQDRWGILFF. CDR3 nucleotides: TGTGCCAGCAGCCAAGACCGATGGGGTATTCTGTTCTTC.

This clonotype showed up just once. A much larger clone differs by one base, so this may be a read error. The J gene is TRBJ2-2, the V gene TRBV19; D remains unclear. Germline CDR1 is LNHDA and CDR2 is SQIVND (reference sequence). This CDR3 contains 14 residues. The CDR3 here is CAGSPVVGTGELFF. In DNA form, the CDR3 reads TGTGCCGGTAGCCCAGTCGTCGGCACCGGGGAGCTGTTTTTT.